Below, 5 T cell receptor beta chains from the same sample are listed, as sequenced in a study of CD8 T cells in ankylosing spondylitis. TCRdb reanalysed the 5' RACE reads using MiXCR and keeps one entry per CDR3 protein. The profile shows about 250,000 distinct CDR3 sequences, roughly 32% of them singletons. Sequenced input: blood, either unsorted or a sorted T cell fraction (not recorded which). The receptors stem from a male donor with ankylosing spondylitis or in good health (not recorded which).

Only a few counts were recorded for this clonotype. This chain uses TRBV12-3 or TRBV12-4 with TRBJ2-5, with 7 bases that match TRBD2. With V trimmed by 5 bases and J by 0 bases, 3 bases remained unmatched. The CDR3 length is 14 residues. This CDR3 is CASSTSGDQETQYF. In nucleotides, the CDR3 is TGTGCCAGCAGTACCAGCGGGGACCAAGAGACCCAGTACTTC.

This clonotype turned up a few times. The chain joins TRBV20-1 to TRBJ2-1; 7 bases align to TRBD1. Germline CDR1 reads DFQATT; CDR2 reads SNEGSKA (reference sequence). Trimming at V came to 6 bases and at J to 2 bases, leaving 13 bases not matched to a gene. The CDR3 consists of 16 residues. CDR3 nucleotide sequence: TGCAGTGCCCCCGCGTGGGACAGCCGTCCCTACAATGAGCAGTTCTTC. Translated, it gives CSAPAWDSRPYNEQFF.

This clonotype was recorded at least ten times. The genes are TRBV5-6 and TRBJ2-7, with D possibly matching TRBD1 (5 bases). Trimming stripped 4 bases from V and 0 bases from J, with 11 bases between. The germline V gene encodes CDR1 SGHDT and CDR2 YYEEEE. This CDR3 comprises 14 residues. The CDR3 here is CASSPDGASYEQYF. The CDR3 DNA follows: TGTGCCAGCAGCCCCGATGGGGCCTCCTACGAGCAGTACTTC. The whole variable domain, filled in from reference TRBV5-6 and TRBJ2-7, reads DAGVTQSPTHLIKTRGQQVTLRCSPKSGHDTVSWYQQALGQGPQFIFQYYEEEERQRGNFPDRFSGHQFPNYSSELNVNALLLGDSALYLCASSPDGASYEQYFGPGTRLTVT.

This clonotype was seen a handful of times. V usage is TRBV3-1 and J usage is TRBJ1-2; no reliable D call. This CDR3 contains 14 residues. Trimming took 2 bases from V and 4 from J, leaving 11 bases between them. Germline V gene data show CDR1 as LGHDT and CDR2 as YNNKEL (reference sequence). The CDR3 DNA reads TGTGCCAGCAGCCAATATAGAGGTTCCTATGGCTACACCTTC. This codes for CASSQYRGSYGYTF.

This clonotype was detected a few times. The chain employs TRBV18 and TRBJ2-7; 10 nucleotides line up with TRBD1. The CDR3 has 17 residues. The ends lost 0 bases at V and 3 bases at J; junction bases unmatched: 8. Germline-derived CDR1 and CDR2 are KGHSH and LQKENI. The chain's CDR3 is CASSPPLGQGLIYEQYF. In nucleotides, the CDR3 is TGTGCCAGCTCACCACCGCTGGGACAGGGGCTAATCTACGAGCAGTACTTC.